This T cell receptor beta chain originates from a study of blood T cells in healthy people across ages. Overall study results and limits: Long-lived and aged donors differed, with more naive CD4+ cells and higher diversity in the long-lived.

Comments on this clonotype: No antigen is known for it.

CDR3 size: 14 residues. Trimming shortened V by 5 bases and J by 2 bases, and 12 bases separated the two germline ends. Germline-derived CDR1 and CDR2 are SNHLY and FYNNEI. Using a J-beta primer mix together with a sample-barcoded 5' primer, a second PCR was run for about 7 to 12 cycles. TCRdb recomputed calls from the 5' RACE reads with MiXCR, one row per CDR3 protein. The sample consists of a few hundred thousand distinct CDR3 sequences, about 49% of them appearing once. The clonotype was recovered from a man aged 55 to 70 in good health. V usage is TRBV2 and J usage is TRBJ1-2; D perhaps matches TRBD1 (6 bases). Sequencing was performed on blood. CDR3 protein: CASSPIGTNYGYTF. The CDR3 DNA reads as TGTGCCAGCAGTCCGATCGGGACAAACTATGGCTACACCTTC.